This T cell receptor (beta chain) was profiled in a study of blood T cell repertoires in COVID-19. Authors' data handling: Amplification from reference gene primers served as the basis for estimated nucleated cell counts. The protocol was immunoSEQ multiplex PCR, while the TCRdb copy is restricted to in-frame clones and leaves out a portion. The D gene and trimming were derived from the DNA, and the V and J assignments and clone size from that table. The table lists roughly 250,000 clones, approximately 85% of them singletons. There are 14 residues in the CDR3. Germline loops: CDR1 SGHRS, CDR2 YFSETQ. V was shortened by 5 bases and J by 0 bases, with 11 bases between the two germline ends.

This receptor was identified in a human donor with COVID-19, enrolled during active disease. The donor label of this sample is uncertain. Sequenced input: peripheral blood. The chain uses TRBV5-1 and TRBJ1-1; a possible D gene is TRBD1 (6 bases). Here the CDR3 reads CASSQQGMNTEAFF. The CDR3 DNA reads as TGCGCCAGCAGTCAGCAGGGGATGAACACTGAAGCTTTCTTT.